This T cell receptor (beta chain) was obtained from a study of shared clonotypes between healthy human individuals. At the level of the study: Three plates each covered CD4 naive and memory; CD8 naive two, CD8 memory one.

Naive CD8 isolation took CD45RO-negative cells positively selected for CCR7 and excluded terminally differentiated effector memory CD45RA+ cells. The genomic DNA of each subset was split evenly across several immunoSEQ plates. In the source study's methods: Junction-only immunoSEQ data arrived without quality scores, meaning filtering differed. Only in-frame clones appear in the TCRdb table, and some are missing; sequencing was by immunoSEQ multiplex PCR. The V and J calls and clone size come from that table; D and trimming were worked out from the DNA. The data contain hundreds of thousands of clones, around 92% of them singletons. The CDR3 length is 15 residues. Looked up from germline, CDR1 is MNHEY and CDR2 is SMNVEV (reference sequence). Unmatched junction bases numbered 3, after V lost 0 bases and J lost 5 bases.

The clonotype comes from a man in his thirties or forties in good health. J is TRBJ2-5 and V is TRBV27; 10 nucleotides line up with TRBD2. Sequenced: naive CD8+ T cells sorted from blood. CDR3 DNA sequence: TGTGCCAGCAGTTTATCTGCGGGACTAGCGGAGACCCAGTACTTC. Translating gives CASSLSAGLAETQYF.